These 6 T cell receptor beta chains originate from one sample sequenced in a study of blood T cell repertoires in COVID-19. Sequencing was performed with immunoSEQ multiplex PCR; in TCRdb, only in-frame clones are kept and a portion is missing. Among under 300,000 clones listed, roughly 84% were seen once. Sequenced input: peripheral blood. These TCRs come from a human donor with COVID-19, enrolled during active disease. The donor label of this sample is uncertain.

The V and J genes are TRBV9 and TRBJ2-1; D unclear. CDR1 and CDR2 (germline): SGDLS, YYNGEE. Trimming took 0 bases from V and 4 from J, leaving 11 bases between them. CDR3 size: 15 residues. DNA of the CDR3: TGTGCCAGCAGCGTAGATGGCGGCTCTTACAATGAGCAGTTCTTC. This translates into CASSVDGGSYNEQFF.

V gene TRBV9 combines with J gene TRBJ2-2; TRBD1 matches 10 bases. CDR1 and CDR2 (germline): SGDLS, YYNGEE. This CDR3 has 15 amino acids. With V trimmed by 1 base and J by 7 bases, 4 bases remained unmatched. CDR3 protein: CASSVQDRGIGELFF. In nucleotides, the CDR3 is TGTGCCAGCAGCGTACAGGACAGGGGGATCGGGGAGCTGTTTTTT.

The V gene is TRBV7-6, the J gene TRBJ1-4; maybe TRBD1 (6 bases). Germline CDR1 reads SGHVS; CDR2 reads FNYEAQ. This CDR3 is built from 15 residues. V shed 7 bases and J shed 6 bases, with 18 bases lying between them. The CDR3 nucleotides are TGTGCCAGCACCCCCCAACGGGGGGCGGATGAAAAACTGTTTTTT. Protein sequence: CASTPQRGADEKLFF. Based on the CDR3 plus reference TRBV7-6 and TRBJ1-4, the full variable domain is GAGVSQSPRYKVTKRGQDVALRCDPISGHVSLYWYRQALGQGPEFLTYFNYEAQQDKSGLPNDRFSAERPEGSISTLTIQRTEQRDSAMYRCASTPQRGADEKLFFGSGTQLSVL.

This clone was seen once. V gene TRBV7-9 combines with J gene TRBJ2-3, with D tentatively TRBD2 (6 bases). V was cut by 3 bases and J by 5 bases, with 15 bases left in between. Germline CDR1 is SEHNR and CDR2 is FQNEAQ (reference sequence). This CDR3 contains 15 residues. The CDR3: CASSFVTGEEDTQYF. CDR3 bases: TGTGCCAGCAGCTTCGTAACGGGAGAGGAAGATACGCAGTATTTT.

This clone was seen a handful of times. This rearrangement joins TRBV4-1 to TRBJ2-1; 12 nucleotides match TRBD2. The CDR3 is 19 residues long. Germline CDR1 is MGHRA and CDR2 is YSYEKL. The V and J ends lost 2 bases and 8 bases, in that order; junction bases with no gene match: 16. CDR3 in DNA: TGCGCCAGCAGCCAAAGTCTCGGACTAGCGGGATTATACAGTGATGAGCAGTTCTTC. It is translated as CASSQSLGLAGLYSDEQFF.

This clone has only a few counts. The V call is TRBV25-1, the J call TRBJ1-1; 7 nucleotides line up with TRBD1. The trim removed 5 bases at V and 3 bases at J, leaving 9 bases unmatched. The CDR3 is 15 residues long. Germline V CDR1 and CDR2: MGHDK, SYGVNS. As DNA, the CDR3 is TGTGCCAGCAGTTCGACAGGGTTCGGGCACACTGAAGCTTTCTTT. Residues: CASSSTGFGHTEAFF.